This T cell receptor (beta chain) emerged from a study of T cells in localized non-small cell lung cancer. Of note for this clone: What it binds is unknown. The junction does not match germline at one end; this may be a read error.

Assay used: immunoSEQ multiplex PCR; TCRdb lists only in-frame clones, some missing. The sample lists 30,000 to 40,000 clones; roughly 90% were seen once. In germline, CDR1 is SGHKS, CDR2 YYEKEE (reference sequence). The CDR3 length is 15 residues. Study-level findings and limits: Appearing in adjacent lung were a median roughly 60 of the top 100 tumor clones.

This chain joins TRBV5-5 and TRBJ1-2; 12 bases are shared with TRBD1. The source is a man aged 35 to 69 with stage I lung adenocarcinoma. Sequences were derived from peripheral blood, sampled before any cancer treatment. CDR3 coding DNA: TGTGCCAGCAGCCCAGATCCCGGGACAGGGGGCGCGGGCGCCTTC. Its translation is CASSPDPGTGGAGAF.